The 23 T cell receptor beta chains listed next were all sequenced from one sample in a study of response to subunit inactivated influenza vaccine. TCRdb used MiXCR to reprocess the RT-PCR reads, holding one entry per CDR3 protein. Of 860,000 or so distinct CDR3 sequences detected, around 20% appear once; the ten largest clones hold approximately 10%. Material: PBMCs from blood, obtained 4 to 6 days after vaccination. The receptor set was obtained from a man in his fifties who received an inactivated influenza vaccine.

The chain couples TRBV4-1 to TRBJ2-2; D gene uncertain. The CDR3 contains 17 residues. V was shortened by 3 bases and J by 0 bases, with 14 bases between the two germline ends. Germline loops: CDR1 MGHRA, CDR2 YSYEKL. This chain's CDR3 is CASSHSQARTNTGELFF. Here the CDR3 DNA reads TGCGCCAGCAGCCACTCCCAAGCCAGAACGAACACCGGGGAGCTGTTTTTT.

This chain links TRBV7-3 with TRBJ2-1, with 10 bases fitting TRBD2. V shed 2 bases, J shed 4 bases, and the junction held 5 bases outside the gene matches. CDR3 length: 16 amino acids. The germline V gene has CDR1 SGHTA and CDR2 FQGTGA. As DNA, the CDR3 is TGTGCCAGCAGCTTACTCGGGACTAGCGAATACAATGAGCAGTTCTTC. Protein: CASSLLGTSEYNEQFF.

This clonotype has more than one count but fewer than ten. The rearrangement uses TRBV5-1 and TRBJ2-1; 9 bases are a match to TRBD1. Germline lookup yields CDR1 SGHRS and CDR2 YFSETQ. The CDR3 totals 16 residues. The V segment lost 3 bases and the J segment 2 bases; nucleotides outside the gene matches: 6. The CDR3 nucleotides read TGCGCCAGCAGCTGGGGCGACAGGGGGACCTACAATGAGCAGTTCTTC. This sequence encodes CASSWGDRGTYNEQFF.

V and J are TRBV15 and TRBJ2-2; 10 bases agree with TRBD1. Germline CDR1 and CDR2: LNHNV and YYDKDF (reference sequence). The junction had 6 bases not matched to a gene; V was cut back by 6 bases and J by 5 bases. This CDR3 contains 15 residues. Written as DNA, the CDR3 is TGTGCCACCAGACGACAGGGGGCTCGAACCGGGGAGCTGTTTTTT. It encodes CATRRQGARTGELFF.

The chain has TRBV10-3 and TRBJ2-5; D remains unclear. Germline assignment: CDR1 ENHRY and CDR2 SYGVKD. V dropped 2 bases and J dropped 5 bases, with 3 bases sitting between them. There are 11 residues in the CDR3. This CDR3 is CAISERETQYF. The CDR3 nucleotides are TGTGCCATCAGTGAGAGGGAGACCCAGTACTTC.

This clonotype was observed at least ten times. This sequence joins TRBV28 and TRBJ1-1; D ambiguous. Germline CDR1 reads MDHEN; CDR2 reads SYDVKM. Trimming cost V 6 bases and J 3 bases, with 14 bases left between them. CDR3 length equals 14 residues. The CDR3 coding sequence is TGTGCCAGCAGAACGGCGACCGATGACACTGAAGCTTTCTTT. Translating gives CASRTATDDTEAFF.

The CDR3 bases are TGTGCCTGGTCCTCGGTAAGGGCGGACTATGGCTACACCTTC. Translated, it gives CAWSSVRADYGYTF. The chain carries TRBV30 and TRBJ1-2; no clear D. V lost 5 bases, J lost 3 bases, and 16 bases lay in between. CDR3 size: 14 residues. Germline-derived CDR1 and CDR2 are GTSNPN and SVGIG (reference sequence). Filled out from reference TRBV30 and TRBJ1-2, the complete variable domain reads SQTIHQWPATLVQPVGSPLSLECTVEGTSNPNLYWYRQAAGRGLQLLFYSVGIGQISSEVPQNLSASRPQDRQFILSSKKLLLSDSGFYLCAWSSVRADYGYTFGSGTRLTVV.

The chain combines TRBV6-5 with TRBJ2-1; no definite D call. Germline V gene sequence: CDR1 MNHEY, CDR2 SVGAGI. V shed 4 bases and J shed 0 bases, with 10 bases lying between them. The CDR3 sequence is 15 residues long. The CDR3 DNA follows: TGTGCCAGCAGTTGGGCCCCGAGCTCCTACAATGAGCAGTTCTTC. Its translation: CASSWAPSSYNEQFF.

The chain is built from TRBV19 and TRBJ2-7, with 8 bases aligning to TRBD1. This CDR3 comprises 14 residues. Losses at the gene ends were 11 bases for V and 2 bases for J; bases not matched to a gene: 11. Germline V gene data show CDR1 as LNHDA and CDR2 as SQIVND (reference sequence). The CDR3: CAVRTGQATYEQYF. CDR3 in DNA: TGTGCCGTAAGAACGGGACAGGCGACCTACGAGCAGTACTTC.

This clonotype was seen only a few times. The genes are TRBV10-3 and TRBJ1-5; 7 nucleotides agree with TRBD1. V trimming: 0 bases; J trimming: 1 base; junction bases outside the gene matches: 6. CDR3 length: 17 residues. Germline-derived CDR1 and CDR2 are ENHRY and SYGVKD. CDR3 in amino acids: CAISESPADRSNQPQHF. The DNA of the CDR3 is TGTGCCATCAGTGAGTCACCGGCGGACAGGAGCAATCAGCCCCAGCATTTT.

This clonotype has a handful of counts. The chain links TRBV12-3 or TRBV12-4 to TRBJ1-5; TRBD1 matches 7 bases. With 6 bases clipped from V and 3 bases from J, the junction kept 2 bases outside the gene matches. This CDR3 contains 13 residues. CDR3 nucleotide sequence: TGTGCCAGCAGGACAGGGACCAATCAGCCCCAGCATTTT. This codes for CASRTGTNQPQHF.

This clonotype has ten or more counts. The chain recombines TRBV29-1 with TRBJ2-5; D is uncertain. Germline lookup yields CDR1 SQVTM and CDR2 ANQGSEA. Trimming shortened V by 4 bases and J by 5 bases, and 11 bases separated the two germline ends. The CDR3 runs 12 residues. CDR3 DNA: TGCAGCGTTGTCGCGTCGTGGGAGACCCAGTACTTC. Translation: CSVVASWETQYF.

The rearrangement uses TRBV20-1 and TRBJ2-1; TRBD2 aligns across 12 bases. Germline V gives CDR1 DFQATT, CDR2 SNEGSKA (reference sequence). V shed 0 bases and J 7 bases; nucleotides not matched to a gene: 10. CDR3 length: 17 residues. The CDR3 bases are TGCAGTGCTAGAGATTGGTCTAGCGGGGGGGCCGAAAATGAGCAGTTCTTC. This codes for CSARDWSSGGAENEQFF.

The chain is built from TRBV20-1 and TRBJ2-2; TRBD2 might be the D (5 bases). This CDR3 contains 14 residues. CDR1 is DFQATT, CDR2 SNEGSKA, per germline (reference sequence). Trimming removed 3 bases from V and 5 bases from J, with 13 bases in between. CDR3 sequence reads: CSASEGLGTGELFF. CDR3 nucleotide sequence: TGCAGTGCTAGCGAGGGCCTAGGGACCGGGGAGCTGTTTTTT.

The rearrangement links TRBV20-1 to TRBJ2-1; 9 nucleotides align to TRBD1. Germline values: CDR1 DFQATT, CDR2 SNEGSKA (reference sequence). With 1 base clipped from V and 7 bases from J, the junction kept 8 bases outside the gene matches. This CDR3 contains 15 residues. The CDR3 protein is CSARGGTGMVNEQFF. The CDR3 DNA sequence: TGCAGTGCTAGAGGCGGGACAGGGATGGTGAATGAGCAGTTCTTC.

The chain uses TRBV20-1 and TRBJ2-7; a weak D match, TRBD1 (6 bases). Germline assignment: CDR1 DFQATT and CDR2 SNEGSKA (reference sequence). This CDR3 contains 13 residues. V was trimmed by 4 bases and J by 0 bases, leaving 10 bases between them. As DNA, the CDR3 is TGCAGTGCTACTGGACAGCTCTCCTACGAGCAGTACTTC. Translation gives CSATGQLSYEQYF.

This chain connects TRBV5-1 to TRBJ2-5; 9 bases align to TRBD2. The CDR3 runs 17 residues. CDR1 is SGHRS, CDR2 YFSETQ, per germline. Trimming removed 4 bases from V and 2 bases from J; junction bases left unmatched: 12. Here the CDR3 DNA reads TGCGCCAGCAGCATCTCCGGGACTAGCAGGACGCAAGAGACCCAGTACTTC. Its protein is CASSISGTSRTQETQYF.

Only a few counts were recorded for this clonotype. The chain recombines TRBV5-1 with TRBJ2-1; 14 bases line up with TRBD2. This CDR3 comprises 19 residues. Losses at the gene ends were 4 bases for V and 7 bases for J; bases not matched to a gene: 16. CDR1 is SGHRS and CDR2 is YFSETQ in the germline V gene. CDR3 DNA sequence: TGCGCCAGCAGCCCCGGACTAGCGGGAGGCCTAGCTGTATTAAATGAGCAGTTCTTC. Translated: CASSPGLAGGLAVLNEQFF.

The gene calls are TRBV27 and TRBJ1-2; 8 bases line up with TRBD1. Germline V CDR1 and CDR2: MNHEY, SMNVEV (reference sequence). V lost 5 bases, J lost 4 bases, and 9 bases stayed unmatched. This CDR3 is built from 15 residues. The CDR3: CASSPYTGGGYGYTF. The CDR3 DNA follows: TGTGCCAGCAGTCCGTATACAGGGGGAGGCTATGGCTACACCTTC.

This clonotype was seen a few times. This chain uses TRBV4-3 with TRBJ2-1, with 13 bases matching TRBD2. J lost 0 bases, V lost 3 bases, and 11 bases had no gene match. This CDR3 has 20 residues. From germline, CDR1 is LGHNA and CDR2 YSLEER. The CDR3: CASSHGTSGTLISSYNEQFF. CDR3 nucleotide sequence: TGCGCCAGCAGCCACGGGACTAGCGGGACACTTATAAGCTCCTACAATGAGCAGTTCTTC.

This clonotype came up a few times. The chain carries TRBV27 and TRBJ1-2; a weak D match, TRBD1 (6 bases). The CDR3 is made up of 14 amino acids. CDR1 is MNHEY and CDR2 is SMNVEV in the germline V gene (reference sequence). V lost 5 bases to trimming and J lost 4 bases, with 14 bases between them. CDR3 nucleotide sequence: TGTGCCAGCAGTCCGCTTGGACAGTTCTATGGCTACACCTTC. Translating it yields CASSPLGQFYGYTF.

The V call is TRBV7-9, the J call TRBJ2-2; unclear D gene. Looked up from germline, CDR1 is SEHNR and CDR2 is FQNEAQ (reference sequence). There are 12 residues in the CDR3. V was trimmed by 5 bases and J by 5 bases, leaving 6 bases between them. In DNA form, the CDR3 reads TGTGCCAGCAGCCCCTGGACCGGGGAGCTGTTTTTT. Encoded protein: CASSPWTGELFF.

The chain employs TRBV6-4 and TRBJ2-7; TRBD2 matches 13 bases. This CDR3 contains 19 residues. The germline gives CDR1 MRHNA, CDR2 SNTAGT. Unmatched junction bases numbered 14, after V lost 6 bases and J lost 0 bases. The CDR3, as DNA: TGTGCCAGCAGGACCGCGCCGGGACTAGCGGGACATCTCTCCTACGAGCAGTACTTC. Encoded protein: CASRTAPGLAGHLSYEQYF.